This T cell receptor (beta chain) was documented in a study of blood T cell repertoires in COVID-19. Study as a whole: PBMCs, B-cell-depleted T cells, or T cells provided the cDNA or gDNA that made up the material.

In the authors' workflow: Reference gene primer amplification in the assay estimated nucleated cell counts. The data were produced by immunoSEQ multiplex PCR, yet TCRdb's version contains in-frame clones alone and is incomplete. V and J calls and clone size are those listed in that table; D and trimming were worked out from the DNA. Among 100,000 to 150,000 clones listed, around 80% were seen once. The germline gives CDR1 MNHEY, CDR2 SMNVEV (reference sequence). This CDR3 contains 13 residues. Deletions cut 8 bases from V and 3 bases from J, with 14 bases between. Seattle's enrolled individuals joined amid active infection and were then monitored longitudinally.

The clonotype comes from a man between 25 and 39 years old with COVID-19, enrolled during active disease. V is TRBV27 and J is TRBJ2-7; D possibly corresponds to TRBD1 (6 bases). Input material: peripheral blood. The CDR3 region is CASSYRVLYEQYF. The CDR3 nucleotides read TGTGCCAGCTCTTACAGGGTACTCTACGAGCAGTACTTC.